The rows below give T cell receptor beta chains drawn from one sample of a study of blood T cell repertoires in COVID-19. Sequencing used immunoSEQ multiplex PCR; TCRdb keeps in-frame clones, though not all of them. The sample has 130,000 to 150,000 clones, roughly 84% seen once. Sequencing used peripheral blood. These receptors were obtained from a human donor in a cohort sampled during active COVID-19. Both conserved end residues are part of each CDR3. Each record gives: V gene, J gene, clone size, D gene, CDR3 protein, CDR3 DNA. The D gene is left open where the match is weak. Some rows have no size entry. The others give once, few or many, or a class for an expanded clone.

>TRBV10-1|TRBJ2-1|few|TRBD1
CASSEPGQGVYEQFF
TGCGCCAGCAGTGAGCCGGGACAGGGGGTATATGAGCAGTTCTTC
>TRBV5-1|TRBJ2-1|.|TRBD2
CASSLDRERGEQFF
TGCGCCAGCAGCTTAGACCGAGAGCGGGGAGAGCAGTTCTTC
>TRBV6-5|TRBJ2-6|.|.
CASSISGANVLTF
TGTGCCAGCAGCATCTCTGGGGCCAACGTCCTGACTTTC
>TRBV4-3|TRBJ2-5|once|TRBD2
CASSQEHGLAGGETQYF
TGCGCCAGCAGCCAAGAGCACGGACTAGCGGGGGGAGAGACCCAGTACTTC
>TRBV30|TRBJ2-6|.|TRBD1
CAWSFGTGPSGANVLTF
TGTGCCTGGAGTTTCGGGACAGGCCCCTCTGGGGCCAACGTCCTGACTTTC
>TRBV19|TRBJ2-7|.|TRBD1
CASSPGPGGLYEQYF
TGTGCCAGTAGTCCCGGGCCAGGGGGCCTCTACGAGCAGTACTTC
>TRBV28|TRBJ2-3|.|TRBD2
CASSIGTSGVTDTQYF
TGTGCCAGCAGTATCGGGACTAGCGGGGTCACAGATACGCAGTATTTT
>TRBV4-2|TRBJ1-4|.|.
CASSQDQIGQSATNEKLFF
TGTGCCAGCAGCCAAGATCAAATCGGACAGAGCGCAACTAATGAAAAACTGTTTTTT
>TRBV7-9|TRBJ1-2|once|.
CASSPHPGDGYTF
TGTGCCAGCAGCCCCCACCCGGGGGACGGCTACACCTTC
>TRBV7-3|TRBJ2-5|.|TRBD2
CASSLNGGGAFETQYF
TGTGCCAGCAGCTTAAATGGCGGGGGGGCTTTCGAGACCCAGTACTTC
>TRBV19|TRBJ2-1|.|TRBD2
CASTRRTSGGDNEQFF
TGTGCCAGTACGAGGAGGACTAGCGGGGGGGACAATGAGCAGTTCTTC
>TRBV27|TRBJ2-7|.|TRBD2
CASRPQGLAGYEQYF
TGTGCCAGCAGACCCCAGGGGCTAGCGGGCTACGAGCAGTACTTC
>TRBV27|TRBJ2-7|once|.
CATGKLADEQYF
TGTGCCACCGGCAAACTAGCAGACGAGCAGTACTTC
>TRBV4-1|TRBJ2-2|.|TRBD1
CASSHRDRAAGELFF
TGCGCCAGCAGCCATAGGGACAGGGCGGCCGGGGAGCTGTTTTTT
>TRBV7-2|TRBJ2-3|.|TRBD2
CASSLVFLAGADTDTQYF
TGTGCCAGCAGCTTAGTCTTTCTAGCGGGGGCCGACACAGATACGCAGTATTTT
>TRBV18|TRBJ1-1|few|TRBD1
CASSPREGAMNTEAFF
TGTGCCAGCTCACCCCGGGAGGGGGCCATGAACACTGAAGCTTTCTTT
>TRBV5-1|TRBJ1-1|.|.
CASSPQVLMNTEAFF
TGCGCCAGCAGTCCTCAAGTACTCATGAACACTGAAGCTTTCTTT
>TRBV7-6|TRBJ2-1|.|.
CASSLAGGTSYNEQFF
TGTGCCAGCAGCCTAGCCGGGGGGACATCCTACAATGAGCAGTTCTTC
>TRBV2|TRBJ2-5|.|.
CATTRRTDQETQYF
TGTGCCACCACCCGAAGGACAGACCAAGAGACCCAGTACTTC
>TRBV5-4|TRBJ2-5|.|TRBD1
CASSPTGVIETQYF
TGTGCCAGCAGCCCGACAGGGGTCATTGAGACCCAGTACTTC
>TRBV30|TRBJ1-6|.|TRBD1
CAWSLGGQGYRTLHF
TGTGCCTGGAGTCTAGGGGGACAGGGGTATCGGACCCTCCACTTT
>TRBV5-1|TRBJ1-4|.|.
CASSPRGGGSNEKLFF
TGCGCCAGCAGCCCGAGAGGGGGAGGGAGTAATGAAAAACTGTTTTTT
>TRBV5-4|TRBJ2-2|.|.
CASSLDYYTGELFF
TGTGCCAGCAGCCTGGACTATTACACCGGGGAGCTGTTTTTT
>TRBV11-3|TRBJ2-7|.|TRBD1
CASSLEQGAGRYEQYF
TGTGCCAGCAGCTTAGAGCAGGGGGCAGGACGCTACGAGCAGTACTTC
>TRBV4-3|TRBJ2-7|.|.
CASRPRGRASYEQYF
TGCGCCAGCAGGCCCAGGGGCCGGGCGTCCTACGAGCAGTACTTC
>TRBV14|TRBJ2-7|.|.
CASSRLQGTYEQYF
TGTGCCAGCAGCCGTTTACAGGGAACCTACGAGCAGTACTTC
>TRBV9|TRBJ2-5|.|TRBD1
CASSVAAGGRQETQYF
TGTGCCAGCAGCGTAGCAGCAGGGGGAAGACAAGAGACCCAGTACTTC
>TRBV21-1|TRBJ2-5|.|.
CASSKNRVARETQYF
TGTGCCAGCAGCAAAAACAGGGTGGCTCGGGAGACCCAGTACTTC
>TRBV5-1|TRBJ2-5|.|TRBD1
CASILTGGFGETQYF
TGCGCCAGCATCCTAACAGGGGGCTTTGGAGAGACCCAGTACTTC
>TRBV24-1|TRBJ2-1|.|TRBD2
CATSALSGGTYNEQFF
TGTGCCACCAGTGCCCTGAGCGGGGGGACCTACAATGAGCAGTTCTTC
>TRBV18|TRBJ1-3|.|TRBD1
CASSRRDRVAGNTIYF
TGTGCCAGCTCACGCCGGGACAGGGTAGCAGGAAACACCATATATTTT
>TRBV6-1|TRBJ1-2|.|TRBD1
CASSERLGQGNGYTF
TGTGCCAGCAGTGAACGATTGGGACAGGGGAATGGCTACACCTTC
>TRBV5-1|TRBJ1-5|.|.
CASSPDSRNQPQHF
TGCGCCAGCAGCCCTGACAGTAGGAATCAGCCCCAGCATTTT
>TRBV11-3|TRBJ2-2|.|.
CASSLDQTGELFF
TGTGCCAGCAGCTTAGATCAAACCGGGGAGCTGTTTTTT
>TRBV4-3|TRBJ2-3|.|.
CASSQDLTSSTDTQYF
TGCGCCAGCAGCCAAGATCTTACTTCTAGCACAGATACGCAGTATTTT
>TRBV4-1|TRBJ2-7|.|.
CASSQDLWTRDSYEQYF
TGCGCCAGCAGCCAAGATCTTTGGACCCGGGACTCCTACGAGCAGTACTTC
>TRBV30|TRBJ1-1|.|.
CAWSLTPNTEAFF
TGTGCCTGGAGTTTGACTCCGAACACTGAAGCTTTCTTT
>TRBV19|TRBJ1-1|once|.
CASSPTQTRGPEAHMNTEAFF
TGTGCCAGTAGTCCGACCCAGACCCGTGGTCCTGAGGCCCATATGAACACTGAAGCTTTCTTT
>TRBV19|TRBJ1-3|.|TRBD1
CASTTPGTASGNTIYF
TGTGCCAGTACCACCCCCGGGACAGCCTCTGGAAACACCATATATTTT
>TRBV4-1|TRBJ1-2|few|.
CASSGLGSYGYTF
TGCGCCAGCAGCGGACTGGGAAGCTATGGCTACACCTTC
>TRBV19|TRBJ1-2|.|TRBD1
CASSQRTGEGYGYTF
TGTGCCAGTAGCCAGAGGACAGGGGAAGGGTATGGCTACACCTTC
>TRBV5-6|TRBJ2-1|few|TRBD2
CASSRSGGARNEQFF
TGTGCCAGCAGTCGTAGCGGGGGGGCCCGAAATGAGCAGTTCTTC
>TRBV28|TRBJ1-2|.|TRBD1
CASSLGTGVYGYTF
TGTGCCAGCAGTTTGGGGACAGGAGTCTATGGCTACACCTTC
>TRBV11-3|TRBJ2-2|.|.
CASSLAAATGELFF
TGTGCCAGCAGCTTAGCCGCGGCTACCGGGGAGCTGTTTTTT
>TRBV19|TRBJ2-7|.|.
CASSMLGRAYEQYF
TGTGCCAGTAGTATGTTGGGCAGGGCGTACGAGCAGTACTTC
>TRBV7-6|TRBJ2-7|.|TRBD1
CASSKGGQGTYEQYF
TGTGCCAGCAGTAAGGGGGGACAGGGGACCTACGAGCAGTACTTC
>TRBV4-1|TRBJ2-5|.|.
CASSQQGLQETQYF
TGCGCCAGCAGCCAGCAGGGACTCCAGGAGACCCAGTACTTC
>TRBV7-8|TRBJ2-3|.|.
CASSLLVTSTDTQYF
TGTGCCAGCAGCTTATTGGTGACTAGCACAGATACGCAGTATTTT
>TRBV7-2|TRBJ1-4|.|TRBD1
CASSPSTGALTNEKLFF
TGTGCCAGCAGCCCATCTACAGGGGCACTAACTAATGAAAAACTGTTTTTT
>TRBV5-6|TRBJ1-1|.|.
CASSLLLAGIDTEAFF
TGTGCCAGCAGCTTATTACTGGCCGGGATCGACACTGAAGCTTTCTTT
>TRBV19|TRBJ1-1|few|.
CASSVVVGLTTEAFF
TGTGCCAGTAGTGTCGTGGTGGGGCTGACGACTGAAGCTTTCTTT
>TRBV11-3|TRBJ2-3|.|TRBD1
CASRLQGTDTQYF
TGTGCCAGCAGATTACAGGGGACAGATACGCAGTATTTT
>TRBV7-9|TRBJ2-1|.|.
CASSLSGEFNEQFF
TGTGCCAGCAGCTTATCCGGGGAATTCAATGAGCAGTTCTTC